The 18 T cell receptor beta chains below all came from one sample that was sequenced in a study of Ad26.COV2.S vaccination and SARS-CoV-2 variants. Treatment noted: some 20 received Ad26.COV2.S at low or high dose, single or two shots; a few received placebo; per-sample allocation not given. Sampling took place 63 days after the first vaccine or placebo injection. Measured with immunoSEQ multiplex PCR; TCRdb has only the in-frame clones, and not every one. The repertoire has about 240,000 clones, over 75% of them found once; the top ten carry about 10%. Sequencing was performed on peripheral blood, taken in a trial of Ad26.COV2.S vaccine versus placebo. These receptors were taken from a person aged 18 to 59 who received the Ad26.COV2.S COVID-19 vaccine or a placebo.

CDR3 amino acids: CASSPRQGMNTEAFF. The CDR3 nucleotides are TGTGCCAGCAGCCCCAGACAGGGGATGAACACTGAAGCTTTCTTT. V and J are TRBV7-8 and TRBJ1-1; 8 positions match TRBD1. The CDR3 consists of 15 residues. Germline V lookup: CDR1 SGHVS, CDR2 FQNEAQ. The junction had 5 bases not matched to a gene; V was cut back by 5 bases and J by 0 bases.

The chain recombines TRBV28 with TRBJ2-7; 8 bases fit TRBD1. The trim removed 3 bases at V and 3 bases at J, leaving 4 bases unmatched. Germline loops: CDR1 MDHEN, CDR2 SYDVKM. The length of the CDR3 is 14 residues. DNA for the CDR3: TGTGCCAGCAGTTTGAGGACAGGGTTCTACGAGCAGTACTTC. This encodes CASSLRTGFYEQYF.

J is TRBJ1-1 and V is TRBV7-3; the match to TRBD1 covers 8 bases. After removal of 2 bases from V and 5 bases from J, the junction contained 7 bases not matched to a gene. CDR1 and CDR2 from the germline V gene are SGHTA and FQGTGA. This CDR3 region has 15 residues. This chain's CDR3 is CASSLSSGGRTEAFF. The CDR3 DNA reads TGTGCCAGCAGCTTATCGTCAGGGGGCCGGACTGAAGCTTTCTTT.

The chain carries TRBV28 and TRBJ2-7, with 15 bases identical to TRBD2. Per germline, CDR1 MDHEN and CDR2 SYDVKM. With V trimmed by 4 bases and J by 3 bases, 13 bases remained unmatched. This CDR3 contains 19 residues. CDR3 protein: CASSWGTSGGHALFYEQYF. The CDR3 nucleotides read TGTGCCAGCAGTTGGGGGACTAGCGGGGGGCATGCGCTCTTCTACGAGCAGTACTTC. Complete variable domain (other parts from reference TRBV28 and TRBJ2-7): DVKVTQSSRYLVKRTGEKVFLECVQDMDHENMFWYRQDPGLGLRLIYFSYDVKMKEKGDIPEGYSVSREKKERFSLILESASTNQTSMYLCASSWGTSGGHALFYEQYFGPGTRLTVT.

The V and J genes are TRBV4-3 and TRBJ2-7, with D maybe TRBD1 (5 bases). Trimming shortened V by 0 bases and J by 3 bases, and 12 bases separated the two germline ends. This CDR3 has 15 amino acids. CDR1 is LGHNA, CDR2 YSLEER, per germline. CDR3 residues: CASSQEGGQNYEQYF. CDR3 nucleotides: TGCGCCAGCAGCCAAGAAGGCGGACAAAACTACGAGCAGTACTTC.

The rearrangement uses TRBV18 and TRBJ2-3; 10 nucleotides line up with TRBD2. J lost 7 bases, V lost 4 bases, and 5 bases had no gene match. Germline lookup yields CDR1 KGHSH and CDR2 LQKENI. The CDR3 is made up of 14 amino acids. This chain's CDR3 is CASSLASGSNTQYF. DNA of the CDR3: TGTGCCAGCTCACTCGCTAGCGGGAGTAATACGCAGTATTTT.

V and J are TRBV7-3 and TRBJ2-1; tentative D call: TRBD1 (6 bases). Deletions cut 4 bases from V and 12 bases from J, with 10 bases between. Per the germline V gene, CDR1 is SGHTA and CDR2 is FQGTGA. The CDR3 has 11 residues. The DNA of the CDR3 is TGTGCCAGCAGCTCAGGGGTTGGGCAGTTCTTC. It yields the protein CASSSGVGQFF. Supplemented by reference TRBV7-3 and TRBJ2-1, the full variable domain reads GAGVSQTPSNKVTEKGKYVELRCDPISGHTALYWYRQSLGQGPEFLIYFQGTGAADDSGLPNDRFFAVRPEGSVSTLKIQRTERGDSAVYLCASSSGVGQFFGPGTRLTVL.

The J gene is TRBJ2-3, the V gene TRBV5-5; D is ambiguous. The CDR3 covers 14 residues. Trimming shortened V by 5 bases and J by 1 base, and 11 bases separated the two germline ends. CDR1 is SGHKS, CDR2 YYEKEE, per germline (reference sequence). The CDR3 DNA sequence: TGTGCCAGCAGTAAAAGCTGGGGCACAGATACGCAGTATTTT. Amino acid sequence: CASSKSWGTDTQYF.

The V and J genes are TRBV4-3 and TRBJ1-5; D is ambiguous. Germline V gene data show CDR1 as LGHNA and CDR2 as YSLEER. This CDR3 is 15 amino acids long. V dropped 0 bases and J dropped 5 bases, with 11 bases sitting between them. The DNA of the CDR3 is TGCGCCAGCAGCCAAGAGGCCTTGTTTGATCAGCCCCAGCATTTT. Amino acid sequence: CASSQEALFDQPQHF.

The chain is built from TRBV18 and TRBJ1-1; possibly TRBD1 for D (5 bases). CDR3 length: 15 amino acids. Trimming stripped 3 bases from V and 4 bases from J, with 15 bases between. Germline V gene sequence: CDR1 KGHSH, CDR2 LQKENI. The CDR3 region is CASSPKGLGATEAFF. CDR3 DNA: TGTGCCAGCTCACCGAAGGGACTTGGAGCCACTGAAGCTTTCTTT.

The chain links TRBV3-1 (or the pseudogene TRBV3-2) to TRBJ2-5, with TRBD1 identical over 9 bases. CDR1 is LGHDT, CDR2 YNNKEL, per germline (reference sequence). V trimming: 2 bases; J trimming: 2 bases; junction bases outside the gene matches: 3. The CDR3 contains 15 residues. The CDR3 DNA reads TGTGCCAGCAGCCAACCGGGACAGGGACAAGAGACCCAGTACTTC. This gives the protein CASSQPGQGQETQYF.

This clone has a handful of counts. V and J are TRBV6-2 or TRBV6-3 and TRBJ1-5; 10 nucleotides match TRBD1. CDR1 and CDR2 from the germline V gene are MNHEY and SVGEGT. V gave up 6 bases and J gave up 5 bases; unmatched junction bases: 10. The length of the CDR3 is 16 residues. The CDR3 protein is CASSSFPGQGDQPQHF. The CDR3 DNA reads as TGTGCCAGCAGCTCCTTTCCAGGACAGGGGGATCAGCCCCAGCATTTT.

This clone was seen just once. The chain couples TRBV28 to TRBJ1-5; D might be TRBD1 (6 bases). The V gene lost 7 bases and the J gene lost 4 bases, with 11 bases spanning the gap. The length of the CDR3 is 13 residues. Germline-derived CDR1 and CDR2 are MDHEN and SYDVKM. CDR3 DNA: TGTGCCAGCAAGAGACAGGTTAATCAGCCCCAGCATTTT. This sequence encodes CASKRQVNQPQHF. The full variable domain, with the rest looked up from reference TRBV28 and TRBJ1-5, is DVKVTQSSRYLVKRTGEKVFLECVQDMDHENMFWYRQDPGLGLRLIYFSYDVKMKEKGDIPEGYSVSREKKERFSLILESASTNQTSMYLCASKRQVNQPQHFGDGTRLSIL.

This CDR3 reads CASSVTPRGGVSDTQYF. The CDR3 bases are TGTGCCAGCAGCGTAACCCCCCGCGGGGGGGTGTCAGATACGCAGTATTTT. The J gene is TRBJ2-3, the V gene TRBV9; TRBD2 matches 9 bases. The trim removed 1 base at V and 4 bases at J, leaving 10 bases unmatched. The CDR3 totals 17 residues. Germline-derived CDR1 and CDR2 are SGDLS and YYNGEE. Full variable domain (outside the CDR3, taken from reference TRBV9 and TRBJ2-3): DSGVTQTPKHLITATGQRVTLRCSPRSGDLSVYWYQQSLDQGLQFLIQYYNGEERAKGNILERFSAQQFPDLHSELNLSSLELGDSALYFCASSVTPRGGVSDTQYFGPGTRLTVL.

A few counts support this clone. The chain is built from TRBV6-4 and TRBJ2-1; D remains ambiguous. The CDR3 contains 13 residues. Germline V gives CDR1 MRHNA, CDR2 SNTAGT. Trimming removed 3 bases at V and 6 bases at J, with 9 bases between. The CDR3, as DNA: TGTGCCAGCAGTGAGGGCGTATTCAATGAGCAGTTCTTC. This encodes CASSEGVFNEQFF.

This chain uses TRBV7-2 with TRBJ2-1; tentatively, D is TRBD2 (5 bases). Trimming cost V 5 bases and J 0 bases, with 14 bases left between them. CDR3 size: 16 residues. Germline CDR1 is SGHTA and CDR2 is FQGNSA. The CDR3 nucleotides read TGTGCCAGCAGCCGCGCCCGGGGATCCTCCTACAATGAGCAGTTCTTC. Translation gives CASSRARGSSYNEQFF.

This CDR3 is CASKGQGLDEQYF. The CDR3 DNA follows: TGTGCCAGTAAAGGACAGGGACTAGACGAGCAGTACTTC. The V gene is TRBV19, the J gene TRBJ2-7, with D perhaps matching TRBD1 or TRBD2 (8 bases each). The length of the CDR3 is 13 residues. V was cut by 7 bases and J by 5 bases, with 15 bases left in between. Looked up from germline, CDR1 is LNHDA and CDR2 is SQIVND (reference sequence).

The CDR3 nucleotides are TGTGCCAGTAGTGCCAGGGGAGGGGGACGGACTGAAGCTTTCTTT. Its translation is CASSARGGGRTEAFF. This chain connects TRBV19 to TRBJ1-1; D perhaps matches TRBD1 (6 bases). V lost 5 bases to trimming and J lost 5 bases, with 18 bases between them. This CDR3 has 15 amino acids. Germline CDR1 reads LNHDA; CDR2 reads SQIVND (reference sequence).